The T cell receptor beta chain under discussion was sequenced for a study of cytomegalovirus exposure and HLA in healthy donors. As for the study in general: Unique TCRs from HLA-typed donors, 70 million to 100 million of them, were held in an early data release. Study-level findings and limits: Analyzed later, association rates of TCRs varied across HLA loci, with DRB1 most and HLA-C fewest. In a later analysis, parvovirus B19, influenza, CMV and Epstein-Barr virus appeared linked to several top co-occurrence clusters. Some public TCRs appeared in many individuals, while most sequences were rare.

13 Jbeta primers and 60 Vbeta primers were used for the PCR. Only in-frame clones appear in the TCRdb table, and some are missing; sequencing was by immunoSEQ multiplex PCR. The table includes about 150,000 clones, around 85% detected once. Remarks on this clone: What it binds is unknown.

The clonotype was recovered from a male donor in good health and CMV-seronegative. The specimen was PBMCs.

The CDR3 here is CASSSGTGWDQPQHF. The CDR3 region has the DNA TGTGCCAGCAGCTCCGGGACAGGGTGGGATCAGCCCCAGCATTTT. The chain has TRBV7-9 and TRBJ1-5, with 9 positions matching TRBD1. After removal of 4 bases from V and 5 bases from J, the junction contained 6 bases not matched to a gene. Looked up from germline, CDR1 is SEHNR and CDR2 is FQNEAQ (reference sequence). The CDR3 contains 15 residues.